This TCR beta chain was identified during a study of T cell repertoires in cytomegalovirus infection. Note on this clonotype: Antigen specificity is unknown.

From germline, CDR1 is DFQATT and CDR2 SNEGSKA (reference sequence). The CDR3 runs 14 residues. The junction had 5 bases not matched to a gene; V was cut back by 0 bases and J by 6 bases. MiXCR was run by TCRdb on the reads, yielding one entry per CDR3 protein. The table shows around 900,000 distinct CDR3 sequences, with around 32% occurring only once. The source of this sequence is a human donor in good health (CMV status not recorded). Some clones in this sample may be carry-over from other donors' samples. Here the sequenced sample was cultured CD8+ T cells from PBMCs, taken from culture after CMV antigen stimulation. This chain joins TRBV20-1 and TRBJ2-1, with TRBD1 identical over 7 bases. The CDR3 loop is CSARDTTGINEQFF. The CDR3 coding sequence is TGCAGTGCTAGAGATACGACAGGGATCAATGAGCAGTTCTTC.